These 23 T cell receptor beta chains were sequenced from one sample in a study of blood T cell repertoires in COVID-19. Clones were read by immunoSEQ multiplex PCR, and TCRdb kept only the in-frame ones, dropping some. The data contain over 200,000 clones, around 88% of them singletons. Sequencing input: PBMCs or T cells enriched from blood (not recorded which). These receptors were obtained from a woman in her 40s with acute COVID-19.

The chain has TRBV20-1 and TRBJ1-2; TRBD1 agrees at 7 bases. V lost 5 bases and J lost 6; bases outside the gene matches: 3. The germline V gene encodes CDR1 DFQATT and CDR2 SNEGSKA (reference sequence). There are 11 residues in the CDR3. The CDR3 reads CSAGGGDGYTF. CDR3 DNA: TGCAGTGCTGGAGGGGGCGATGGCTACACCTTC.

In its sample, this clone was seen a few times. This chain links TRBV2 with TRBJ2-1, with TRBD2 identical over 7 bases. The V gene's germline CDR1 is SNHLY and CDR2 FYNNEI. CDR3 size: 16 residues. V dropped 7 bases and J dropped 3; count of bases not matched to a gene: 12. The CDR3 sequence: CASNLPPGGYYNEQFF. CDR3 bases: TGTGCCAGCAACCTCCCGCCGGGGGGATACTACAATGAGCAGTTCTTC.

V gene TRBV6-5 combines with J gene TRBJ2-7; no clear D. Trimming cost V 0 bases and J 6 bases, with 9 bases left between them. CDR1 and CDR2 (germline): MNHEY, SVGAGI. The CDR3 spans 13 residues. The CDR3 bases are TGTGCCAGCAGTTACTCGGCCCTTCGCGAGCAGTACTTC. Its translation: CASSYSALREQYF.

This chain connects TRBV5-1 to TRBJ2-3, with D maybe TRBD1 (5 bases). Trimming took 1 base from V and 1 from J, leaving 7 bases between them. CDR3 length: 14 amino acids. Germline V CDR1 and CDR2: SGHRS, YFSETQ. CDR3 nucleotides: TGCGCCAGCAGCTTGACAGGTCGCACAGATACGCAGTATTTT. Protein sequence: CASSLTGRTDTQYF.

Here the CDR3 DNA reads TGTGCCACCAGCACTCACGGCGGGTCGAAAGGGGCCAACGTCCTGACTTTC. The encoded protein is CATSTHGGSKGANVLTF. The J gene is TRBJ2-6, the V gene TRBV15, with D perhaps matching TRBD2 (5 bases). V was shortened by 4 bases and J by 4 bases, with 17 bases between the two germline ends. This CDR3 comprises 17 residues. CDR1 is LNHNV, CDR2 YYDKDF, per germline (reference sequence).

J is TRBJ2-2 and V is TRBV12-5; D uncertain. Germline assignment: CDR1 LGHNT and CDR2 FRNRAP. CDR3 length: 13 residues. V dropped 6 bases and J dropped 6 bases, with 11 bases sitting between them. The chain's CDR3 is CASGRNPAGELFF. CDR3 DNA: TGTGCTAGTGGCAGAAATCCCGCCGGGGAGCTGTTTTTT.

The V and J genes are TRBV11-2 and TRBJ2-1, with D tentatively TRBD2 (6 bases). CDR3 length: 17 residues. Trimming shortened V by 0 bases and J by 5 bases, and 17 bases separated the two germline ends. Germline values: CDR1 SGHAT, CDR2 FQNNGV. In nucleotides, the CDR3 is TGTGCCAGCAGCTTAGAGGGGTGGCTAGCGCAAAACAATGAGCAGTTCTTC. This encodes CASSLEGWLAQNNEQFF.

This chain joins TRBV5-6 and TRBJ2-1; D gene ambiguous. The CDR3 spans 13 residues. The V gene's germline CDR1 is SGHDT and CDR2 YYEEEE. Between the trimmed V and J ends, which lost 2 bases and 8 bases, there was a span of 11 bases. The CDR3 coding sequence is TGTGCCAGCAGCTTAGACCGCCGGGATGAGCAGTTCTTC. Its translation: CASSLDRRDEQFF.

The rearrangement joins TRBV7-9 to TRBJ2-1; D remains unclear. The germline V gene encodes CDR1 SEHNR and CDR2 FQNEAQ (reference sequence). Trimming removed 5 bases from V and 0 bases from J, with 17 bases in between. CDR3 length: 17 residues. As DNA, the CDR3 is TGTGCCAGCAGCCCGAGTAAGGCGGCCAGCTCCTACAATGAGCAGTTCTTC. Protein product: CASSPSKAASSYNEQFF.

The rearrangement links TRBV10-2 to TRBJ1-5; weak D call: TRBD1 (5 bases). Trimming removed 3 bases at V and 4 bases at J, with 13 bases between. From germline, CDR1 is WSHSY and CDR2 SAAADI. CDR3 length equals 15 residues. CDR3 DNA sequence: TGCGCCAGCAGTGATTGGGGGGGAGGAAATCAGCCCCAGCATTTT. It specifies CASSDWGGGNQPQHF.

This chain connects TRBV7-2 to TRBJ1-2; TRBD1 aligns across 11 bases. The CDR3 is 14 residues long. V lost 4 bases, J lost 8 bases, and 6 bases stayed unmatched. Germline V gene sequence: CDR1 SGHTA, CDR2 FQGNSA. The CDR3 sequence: CASSSDRGQHGYTF. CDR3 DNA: TGTGCCAGCAGCTCGGACAGGGGGCAACACGGCTACACCTTC.

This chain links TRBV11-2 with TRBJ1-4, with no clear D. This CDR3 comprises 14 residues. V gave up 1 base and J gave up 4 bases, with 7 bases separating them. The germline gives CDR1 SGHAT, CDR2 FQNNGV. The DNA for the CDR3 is TGTGCCAGCAGCTTAGCGGGATTTAATGAAAAACTGTTTTTT. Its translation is CASSLAGFNEKLFF.

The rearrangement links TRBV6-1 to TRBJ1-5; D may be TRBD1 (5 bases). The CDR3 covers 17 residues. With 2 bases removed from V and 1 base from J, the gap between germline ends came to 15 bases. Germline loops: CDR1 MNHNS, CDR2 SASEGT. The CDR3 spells CASSERLGLGSNQPQHF. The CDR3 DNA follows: TGTGCCAGCAGTGAAAGATTGGGACTGGGAAGCAATCAGCCCCAGCATTTT.

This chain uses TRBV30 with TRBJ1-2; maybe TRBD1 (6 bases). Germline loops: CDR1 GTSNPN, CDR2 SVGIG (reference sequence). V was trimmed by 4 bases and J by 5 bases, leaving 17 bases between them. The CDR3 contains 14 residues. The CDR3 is CAWKPGGQGYGYTF. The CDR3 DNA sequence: TGTGCCTGGAAGCCGGGGGGCCAGGGATATGGCTACACCTTC.

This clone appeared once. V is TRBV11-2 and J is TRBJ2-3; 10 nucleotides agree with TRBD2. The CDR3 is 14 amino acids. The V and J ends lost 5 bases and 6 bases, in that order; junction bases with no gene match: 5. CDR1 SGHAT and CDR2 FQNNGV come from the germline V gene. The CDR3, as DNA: TGTGCCAGCAGCCTCGGGACTAGCGCGGATACGCAGTATTTT. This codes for CASSLGTSADTQYF.

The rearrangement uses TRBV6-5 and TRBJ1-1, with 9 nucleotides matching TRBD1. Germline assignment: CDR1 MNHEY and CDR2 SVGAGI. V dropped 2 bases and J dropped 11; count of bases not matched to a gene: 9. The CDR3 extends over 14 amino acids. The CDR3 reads CASSYPGTGGSAFF. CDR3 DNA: TGTGCCAGCAGTTACCCCGGTACAGGGGGCTCGGCTTTCTTT.

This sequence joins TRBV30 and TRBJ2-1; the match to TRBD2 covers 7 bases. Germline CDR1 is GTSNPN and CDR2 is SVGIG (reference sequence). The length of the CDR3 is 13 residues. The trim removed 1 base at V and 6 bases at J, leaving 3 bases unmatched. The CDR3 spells CAWSAGLVNEQFF. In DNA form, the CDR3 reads TGTGCCTGGAGTGCTGGACTAGTCAATGAGCAGTTCTTC.

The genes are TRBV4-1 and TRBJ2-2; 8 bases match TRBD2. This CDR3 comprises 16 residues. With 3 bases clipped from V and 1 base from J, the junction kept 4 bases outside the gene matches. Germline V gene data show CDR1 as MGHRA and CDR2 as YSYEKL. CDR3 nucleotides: TGCGCCAGCAGCCACCGGACTAGCAGGAACACCGGGGAGCTGTTTTTT. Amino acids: CASSHRTSRNTGELFF.

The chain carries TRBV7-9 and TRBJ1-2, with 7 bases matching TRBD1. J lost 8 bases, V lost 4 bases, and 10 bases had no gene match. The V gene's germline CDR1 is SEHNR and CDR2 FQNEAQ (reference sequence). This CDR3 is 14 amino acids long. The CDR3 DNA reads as TGTGCCAGCAGCTGGGACGGACAGGCGAGGGGCTACACCTTC. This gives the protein CASSWDGQARGYTF.

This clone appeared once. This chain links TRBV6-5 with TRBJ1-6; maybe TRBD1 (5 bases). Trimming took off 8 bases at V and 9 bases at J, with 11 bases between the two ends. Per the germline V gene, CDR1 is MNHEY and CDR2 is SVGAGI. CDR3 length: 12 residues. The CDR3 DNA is TGTGCCAGCGCGGGGGAGCTTTCACCCCTCCACTTT. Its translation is CASAGELSPLHF.

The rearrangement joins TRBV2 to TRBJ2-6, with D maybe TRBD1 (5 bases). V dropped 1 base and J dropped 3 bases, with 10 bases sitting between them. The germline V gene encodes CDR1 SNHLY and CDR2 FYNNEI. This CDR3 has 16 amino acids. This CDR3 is CASSEVGRFGANVLTF. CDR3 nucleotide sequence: TGTGCCAGCAGTGAAGTGGGGCGCTTTGGGGCCAACGTCCTGACTTTC.

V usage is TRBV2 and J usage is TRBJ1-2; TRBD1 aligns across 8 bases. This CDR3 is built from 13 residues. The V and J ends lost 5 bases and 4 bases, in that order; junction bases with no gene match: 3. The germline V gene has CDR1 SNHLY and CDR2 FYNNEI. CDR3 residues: CASSPDRAYGYTF. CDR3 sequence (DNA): TGTGCCAGCAGTCCGGACAGGGCCTATGGCTACACCTTC. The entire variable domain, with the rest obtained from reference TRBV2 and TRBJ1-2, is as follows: EPEVTQTPSHQVTQMGQEVILRCVPISNHLYFYWYRQILGQKVEFLVSFYNNEISEKSEIFDDQFSVERPDGSNFTLKIRSTKLEDSAMYFCASSPDRAYGYTFGSGTRLTVV.

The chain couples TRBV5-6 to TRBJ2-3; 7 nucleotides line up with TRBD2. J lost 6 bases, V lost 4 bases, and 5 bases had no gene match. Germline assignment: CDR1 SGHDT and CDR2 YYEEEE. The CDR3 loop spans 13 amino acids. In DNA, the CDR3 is TGTGCCAGCAGCCCGCGGGGGTATGATACGCAGTATTTT. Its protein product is CASSPRGYDTQYF.